This TCR beta chain was captured by sequencing in a study of T-cell memory formation after mild COVID-19. General study findings and limits: Cross-reactive memory apparently joined, as some responding clones appeared in pre-infection memory.

Using its own MiXCR run on the 5' RACE reads, TCRdb lists one record per CDR3 protein. The sample has almost 250,000 distinct CDR3 sequences; approximately 15% are singletons. A word on this clonotype: What it binds is not known.

V lost 8 bases and J 4 bases, leaving 27 bases between the germline ends. The CDR3 runs to 17 residues. The genes are TRBV23-1 and TRBJ2-7; D remains unclear. TRBV23-1 has ORF status, its function being uncertain. This clonotype was obtained from an adult woman who had mild COVID-19 (a few samples of this study predate the infection). Cell type and time point are not known. The sequenced sample consisted of PBMCs or a T cell subset sorted from them (not recorded which). The CDR3 sequence: CASPLHTRSSTPYEQYF. The CDR3, as DNA: TGCGCCAGCCCTCTCCATACCAGATCCTCGACCCCATACGAGCAGTACTTC.